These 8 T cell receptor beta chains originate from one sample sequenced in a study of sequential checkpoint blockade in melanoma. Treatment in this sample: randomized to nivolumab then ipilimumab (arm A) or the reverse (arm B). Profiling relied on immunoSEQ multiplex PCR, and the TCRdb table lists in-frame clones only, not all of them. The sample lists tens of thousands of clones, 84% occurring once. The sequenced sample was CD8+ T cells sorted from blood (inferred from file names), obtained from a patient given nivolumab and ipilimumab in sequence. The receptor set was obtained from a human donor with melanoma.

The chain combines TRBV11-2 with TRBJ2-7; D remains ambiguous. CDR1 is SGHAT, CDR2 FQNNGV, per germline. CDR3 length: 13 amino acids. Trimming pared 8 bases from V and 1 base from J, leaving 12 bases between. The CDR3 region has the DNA TGTGCCAGCCGACTTGAGAGTTCCTACGAGCAGTACTTC. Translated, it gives CASRLESSYEQYF.

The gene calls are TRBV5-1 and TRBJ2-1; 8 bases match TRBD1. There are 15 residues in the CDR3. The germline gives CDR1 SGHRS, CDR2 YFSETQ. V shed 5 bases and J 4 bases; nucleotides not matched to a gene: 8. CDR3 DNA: TGCGCCAGCAGGGAGGGACAGGAAGTTTACAATGAGCAGTTCTTC. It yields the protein CASREGQEVYNEQFF.

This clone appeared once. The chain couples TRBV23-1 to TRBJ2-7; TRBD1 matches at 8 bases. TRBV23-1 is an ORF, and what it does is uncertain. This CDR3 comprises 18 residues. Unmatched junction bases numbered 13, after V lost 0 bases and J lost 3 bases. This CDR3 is CASSQSCFGGQDYYEQYF. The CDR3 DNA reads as TGCGCCAGCAGTCAATCGTGTTTCGGGGGACAGGACTACTACGAGCAGTACTTC.

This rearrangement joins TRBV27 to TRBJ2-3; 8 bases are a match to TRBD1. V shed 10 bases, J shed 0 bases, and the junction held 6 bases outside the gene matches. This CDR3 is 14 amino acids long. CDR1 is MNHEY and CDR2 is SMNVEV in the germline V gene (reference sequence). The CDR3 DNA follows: TGTGCCACCAGGACAGGGTCTAGCACAGATACGCAGTATTTT. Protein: CATRTGSSTDTQYF.

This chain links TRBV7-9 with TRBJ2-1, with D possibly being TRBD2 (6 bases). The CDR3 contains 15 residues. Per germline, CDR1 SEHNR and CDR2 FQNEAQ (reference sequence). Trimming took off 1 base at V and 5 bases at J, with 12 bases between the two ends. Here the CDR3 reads CASSLVVGGHNEQFF. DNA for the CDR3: TGTGCCAGCAGCTTAGTGGTCGGAGGGCACAATGAGCAGTTCTTC.

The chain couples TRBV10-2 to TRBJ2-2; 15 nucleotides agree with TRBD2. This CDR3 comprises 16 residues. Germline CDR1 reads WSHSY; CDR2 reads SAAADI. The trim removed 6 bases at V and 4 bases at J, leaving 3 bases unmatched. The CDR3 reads CASRLGLAGGTGELFF. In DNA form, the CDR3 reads TGCGCCAGCAGGTTGGGACTAGCGGGAGGCACCGGGGAGCTGTTTTTT.

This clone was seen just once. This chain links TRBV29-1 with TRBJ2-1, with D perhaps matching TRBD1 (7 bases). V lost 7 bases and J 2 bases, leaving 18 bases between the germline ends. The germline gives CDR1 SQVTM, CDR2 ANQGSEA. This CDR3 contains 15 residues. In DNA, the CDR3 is TGCAGCGCTAGTCCAGGGGGGCCTACCTACAATGAGCAGTTCTTC. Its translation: CSASPGGPTYNEQFF.

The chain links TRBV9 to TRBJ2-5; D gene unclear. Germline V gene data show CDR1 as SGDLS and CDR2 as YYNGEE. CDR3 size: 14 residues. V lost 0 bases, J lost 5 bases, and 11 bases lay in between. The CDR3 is CASSVGALRETQYF. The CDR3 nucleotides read TGTGCCAGCAGCGTAGGGGCGCTACGGGAGACCCAGTACTTC.